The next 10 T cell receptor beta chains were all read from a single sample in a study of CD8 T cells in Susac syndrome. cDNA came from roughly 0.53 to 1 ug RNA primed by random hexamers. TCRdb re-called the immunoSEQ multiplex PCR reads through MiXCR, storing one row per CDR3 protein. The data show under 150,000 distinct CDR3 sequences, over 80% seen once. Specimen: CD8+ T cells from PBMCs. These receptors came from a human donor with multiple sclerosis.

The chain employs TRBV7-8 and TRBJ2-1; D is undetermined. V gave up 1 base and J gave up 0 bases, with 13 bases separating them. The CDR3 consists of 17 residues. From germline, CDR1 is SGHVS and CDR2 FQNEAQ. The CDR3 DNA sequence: TGTGCCAGCAGCTTAGTCGTGTTGGTCCGCTCCTACAATGAGCAGTTCTTC. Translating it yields CASSLVVLVRSYNEQFF.

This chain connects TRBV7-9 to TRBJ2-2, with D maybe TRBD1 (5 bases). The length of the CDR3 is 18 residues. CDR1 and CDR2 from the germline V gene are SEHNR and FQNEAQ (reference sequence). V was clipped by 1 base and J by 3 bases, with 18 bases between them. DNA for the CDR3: TGTGCCAGCAGCTTAGGCACAGGCGGACCAAGACACACCGGGGAGCTGTTTTTT. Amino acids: CASSLGTGGPRHTGELFF.

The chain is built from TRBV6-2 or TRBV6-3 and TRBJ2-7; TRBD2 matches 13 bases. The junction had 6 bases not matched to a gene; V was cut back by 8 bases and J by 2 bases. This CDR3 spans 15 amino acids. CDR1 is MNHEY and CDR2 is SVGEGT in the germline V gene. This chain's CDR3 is CASSGLAGVPYEQYV. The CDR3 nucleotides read TGTGCCAGCTCCGGACTAGCGGGAGTGCCCTACGAGCAGTACGTC.

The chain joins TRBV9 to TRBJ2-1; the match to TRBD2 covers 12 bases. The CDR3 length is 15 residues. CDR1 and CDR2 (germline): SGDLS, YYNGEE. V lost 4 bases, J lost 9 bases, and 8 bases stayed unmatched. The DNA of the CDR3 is TGTGCCAGCAGCCCCGGACTAGCGGGATTGCCTGAGCAGTTCTTC. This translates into CASSPGLAGLPEQFF.

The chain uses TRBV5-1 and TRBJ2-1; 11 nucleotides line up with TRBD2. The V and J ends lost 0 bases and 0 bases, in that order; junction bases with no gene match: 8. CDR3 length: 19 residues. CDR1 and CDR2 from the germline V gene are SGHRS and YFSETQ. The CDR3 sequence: CASSLDPTSGGSSYNEQFF. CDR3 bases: TGCGCCAGCAGCTTGGACCCAACTAGCGGGGGAAGCTCCTACAATGAGCAGTTCTTC.

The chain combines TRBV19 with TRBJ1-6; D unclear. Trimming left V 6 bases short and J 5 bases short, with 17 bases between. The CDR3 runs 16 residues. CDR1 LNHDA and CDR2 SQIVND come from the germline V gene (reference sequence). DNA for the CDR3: TGTGCCAGTAGCCCCTATGGAAGGCGGGATAATTCACCCCTCCACTTT. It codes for CASSPYGRRDNSPLHF. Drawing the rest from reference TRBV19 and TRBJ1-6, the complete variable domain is DGGITQSPKYLFRKEGQNVTLSCEQNLNHDAMYWYRQDPGQGLRLIYYSQIVNDFQKGDIAEGYSVSREKKESFPLTVTSAQKNPTAFYLCASSPYGRRDNSPLHFGNGTRLTVT.

The CDR3 here is CASSPVGQGVNEQFF. CDR3 bases: TGTGCCAGCAGCCCCGTGGGGCAGGGAGTCAATGAGCAGTTCTTC. The chain links TRBV27 to TRBJ2-1; D may correspond to TRBD1 or TRBD2 (5 bases each). The CDR3 is 15 residues long. Deletions cut 6 bases from V and 6 bases from J, with 18 bases between. Germline-derived CDR1 and CDR2 are MNHEY and SMNVEV (reference sequence).

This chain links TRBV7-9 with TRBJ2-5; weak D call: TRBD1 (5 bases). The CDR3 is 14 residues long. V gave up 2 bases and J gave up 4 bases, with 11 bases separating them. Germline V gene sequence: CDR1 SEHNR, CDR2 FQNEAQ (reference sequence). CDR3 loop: CASSLPARAETQYF. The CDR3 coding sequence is TGTGCCAGCAGCTTACCTGCCAGGGCAGAGACCCAGTACTTC.

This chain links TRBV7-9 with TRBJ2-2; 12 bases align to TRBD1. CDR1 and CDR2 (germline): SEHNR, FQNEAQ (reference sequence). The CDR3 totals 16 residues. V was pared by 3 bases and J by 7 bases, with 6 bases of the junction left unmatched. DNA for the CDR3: TGTGCCAGCAGCTTTTCGGGACAGGGGGCTTTCGGGGAGCTGTTTTTT. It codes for CASSFSGQGAFGELFF.

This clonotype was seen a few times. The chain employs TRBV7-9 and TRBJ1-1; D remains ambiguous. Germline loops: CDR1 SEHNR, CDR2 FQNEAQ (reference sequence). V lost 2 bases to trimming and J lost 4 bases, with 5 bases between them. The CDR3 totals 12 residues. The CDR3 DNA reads TGTGCCAGCAGCTTACTGATCACTGAAGCTTTCTTT. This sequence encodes CASSLLITEAFF.